Reported below is one T cell receptor (beta chain). The antigen is undetermined. The data derive from a study of CD8+ T cells in alopecia areata. Study information: Oral tofacitinib, 5 to 10 mg twice daily, was given in an open-label trial. Treatment ran 6 to 18 months, with 6 months of follow-up afterward.

Noted treatment: oral pan-JAK inhibitor, 5-10 mg twice daily. Those with alopecia areata gave lesional scalp punch biopsies and peripheral blood. Sequencing relied on a cDNA template that was reverse transcribed from extracted RNA. Sequencing used immunoSEQ multiplex PCR; TCRdb keeps in-frame clones, though not all of them. This sample carries around 150,000 clones, 65% to 90% of them seen once, and the ten largest clones take 20% to 25%. General study points: Because one nonresponder was included, the link of baseline CD8+ expansion to response is considered uncertain.

Trimming removed 3 bases at V and 1 base at J, with 9 bases between. Per germline, CDR1 SEHNR and CDR2 FQNEAQ (reference sequence). CDR3 length: 14 amino acids. This TCR came from a human donor with alopecia areata. The chain joins TRBV7-9 to TRBJ1-1, with D perhaps TRBD1 (5 bases). The input for sequencing was CD8+ T cells sorted from blood, taken at week 4, from a patient treated with tofacitinib. The CDR3 DNA is TGTGCCAGCAGCTTCGGGACGGCGAACACTGAAGCTTTCTTT. Amino acid sequence: CASSFGTANTEAFF.